The 21 T cell receptor beta chains given below trace back to one sample, sequenced in a study of blood T cell repertoires in COVID-19. The method was immunoSEQ multiplex PCR; TCRdb's version includes in-frame clones alone and lacks a portion of them. This table holds approximately 150,000 clones, around four fifths found once. The material sequenced was peripheral blood. The source of these receptors is a woman of 80 years or more with acute or convalescent COVID-19.

The chain uses TRBV7-2 and TRBJ2-5, with 9 bases aligning to TRBD2. The CDR3 is 17 amino acids. With 8 bases clipped from V and 4 bases from J, the junction kept 17 bases outside the gene matches. CDR1 and CDR2 (germline): SGHTA, FQGNSA. The CDR3 region is CASSRLISGGKGETQYF. The CDR3 nucleotides read TGTGCCAGCTCCAGATTAATTAGCGGGGGAAAAGGAGAGACCCAGTACTTC.

The chain joins TRBV15 to TRBJ2-1, with D possibly TRBD1 on 6 matching bases. The V end was cut by 2 bases, the J end by 6 bases, with 11 bases between. Per germline, CDR1 LNHNV and CDR2 YYDKDF (reference sequence). CDR3 length equals 14 residues. The CDR3 loop is CATSRPTGPNEQFF. The CDR3 coding sequence is TGTGCCACCAGCAGACCAACAGGGCCCAATGAGCAGTTCTTC.

The CDR3 sequence is CASSVEGGWETQYF. The CDR3 nucleotides are TGTGCCAGCAGCGTAGAAGGGGGTTGGGAGACCCAGTACTTC. This chain uses TRBV9 with TRBJ2-5; the D gene is possibly TRBD1 (6 bases). There are 14 residues in the CDR3. The germline V gene has CDR1 SGDLS and CDR2 YYNGEE. Trimming removed 0 bases at V and 5 bases at J, with 11 bases between. The whole variable domain, remainder taken from reference TRBV9 and TRBJ2-5, is DSGVTQTPKHLITATGQRVTLRCSPRSGDLSVYWYQQSLDQGLQFLIQYYNGEERAKGNILERFSAQQFPDLHSELNLSSLELGDSALYFCASSVEGGWETQYFGPGTRLLVL.

The gene calls are TRBV25-1 and TRBJ2-7; D is possibly TRBD1 (5 bases). There are 14 residues in the CDR3. V lost 2 bases and J 1 base, leaving 9 bases between the germline ends. The germline CDR1 and CDR2 sequences are MGHDK and SYGVNS. The CDR3 nucleotides are TGTGCCAGCAGTGAAATCGGACAATCCTACGAGCAGTACTTC. It yields the protein CASSEIGQSYEQYF.

The V and J genes are TRBV29-1 and TRBJ1-2; TRBD1 is a possible D gene (5 bases). Germline values: CDR1 SQVTM, CDR2 ANQGSEA. Trimming left V 7 bases short and J 2 bases short, with 14 bases between. This CDR3 has 13 residues. The CDR3 is CSAKGLTNYGYTF. In nucleotides, the CDR3 is TGCAGCGCCAAGGGACTGACGAACTATGGCTACACCTTC.

The V call is TRBV27, the J call TRBJ1-6; D is possibly TRBD1 (5 bases). The V end was cut by 5 bases, the J end by 10 bases, with 9 bases between. CDR3 length: 12 amino acids. Germline V gene data show CDR1 as MNHEY and CDR2 as SMNVEV (reference sequence). CDR3 coding DNA: TGTGCCAGCAGTCCAGGGAAATCACCCCTCCACTTT. Translation gives CASSPGKSPLHF.

V is TRBV18 and J is TRBJ2-7; 8 bases agree with TRBD1. CDR3 length equals 15 residues. Germline CDR1 and CDR2: KGHSH and LQKENI. V trimming: 0 bases; J trimming: 4 bases; junction bases outside the gene matches: 5. In DNA, the CDR3 is TGTGCCAGCTCACCACCCGGACAGGGTCTTTACGAGCAGTACTTC. Amino acid sequence: CASSPPGQGLYEQYF.

The CDR3 here is CASSARLAGRTGELFF. Here the CDR3 DNA reads TGTGCCAGCAGCGCGAGACTAGCGGGAAGGACCGGGGAGCTGTTTTTT. This rearrangement joins TRBV5-6 to TRBJ2-2; 11 bases are a match to TRBD2. Germline loops: CDR1 SGHDT, CDR2 YYEEEE. The CDR3 totals 16 residues. Trimming took 4 bases from V and 5 from J; bases not matched to a gene: 7.

This chain connects TRBV11-2 to TRBJ2-7; 12 bases map to TRBD2. The CDR3 runs to 16 residues. Losses at the gene ends were 5 bases for V and 6 bases for J; bases not matched to a gene: 11. Germline loops: CDR1 SGHAT, CDR2 FQNNGV. The CDR3 region has the DNA TGTGCCAGCAGCCCCCCTCGCTCTAGCGGGAGGGTCGAGCAGTACTTC. This sequence encodes CASSPPRSSGRVEQYF.

The chain couples TRBV7-2 to TRBJ2-1; D ambiguous. V was trimmed by 2 bases and J by 7 bases, leaving 9 bases between them. The CDR3 is made up of 13 amino acids. Germline CDR1 and CDR2: SGHTA and FQGNSA. The CDR3 bases are TGTGCCAGCAGCTTACCTAGTACGAATGAGCAGTTCTTC. This codes for CASSLPSTNEQFF. Full variable domain (rest looked up from reference TRBV7-2 and TRBJ2-1): GAGVSQSPSNKVTEKGKDVELRCDPISGHTALYWYRQSLGQGLEFLIYFQGNSAPDKSGLPSDRFSAERTGGSVSTLTIQRTQQEDSAVYLCASSLPSTNEQFFGPGTRLTVL.

This clone appeared once. CDR3 sequence (DNA): TGTGCCAGTAGTATAGTTGGAGGGGCGAGCAATCAGCCCCAGCATTTT. Translated, it gives CASSIVGGASNQPQHF. The J gene is TRBJ1-5, the V gene TRBV19, with D perhaps matching TRBD1 (5 bases). Germline V gives CDR1 LNHDA, CDR2 SQIVND (reference sequence). With 1 base removed from V and 1 base from J, the gap between germline ends came to 11 bases. The CDR3 has 16 amino acids. The variable domain in full, completed from reference TRBV19 and TRBJ1-5, reads DGGITQSPKYLFRKEGQNVTLSCEQNLNHDAMYWYRQDPGQGLRLIYYSQIVNDFQKGDIAEGYSVSREKKESFPLTVTSAQKNPTAFYLCASSIVGGASNQPQHFGDGTRLSIL.

This clone came up a few times. V and J are TRBV10-3 and TRBJ2-3, with 12 bases identical to TRBD2. This CDR3 is 13 amino acids long. Trimming removed 10 bases from V and 6 bases from J; junction bases left unmatched: 5. Germline V CDR1 and CDR2: ENHRY, SYGVKD. The CDR3 DNA reads TGTGCCACCGGACTAGCGGGATCGGATACGCAGTATTTT. As protein: CATGLAGSDTQYF.

The rearrangement uses TRBV7-9 and TRBJ1-2, with 10 bases that match TRBD1. CDR3 length: 17 residues. Germline assignment: CDR1 SEHNR and CDR2 FQNEAQ (reference sequence). The ends lost 1 base at V and 4 bases at J; junction bases unmatched: 9. The CDR3, as DNA: TGTGCCAGCAGCTTAGGAGTTGGGACAGGGGCGATCTATGGCTACACCTTC. Protein: CASSLGVGTGAIYGYTF. The complete variable domain, with remaining parts taken from reference TRBV7-9 and TRBJ1-2, reads DTGVSQNPRHKITKRGQNVTFRCDPISEHNRLYWYRQTLGQGPEFLTYFQNEAQLEKSRLLSDRFSAERPKGSFSTLEIQRTEQGDSAMYLCASSLGVGTGAIYGYTFGSGTRLTVV.

This clone was counted a single time. The chain links TRBV27 to TRBJ1-5; unclear D gene. The V gene's germline CDR1 is MNHEY and CDR2 SMNVEV (reference sequence). V was shortened by 5 bases and J by 12 bases, with 14 bases between the two germline ends. This CDR3 spans 12 amino acids. The CDR3 is CASSTRFGDQHF. The CDR3 DNA is TGTGCCAGCAGTACCCGGTTCGGGGACCAGCATTTT.

The CDR3 spells CASSLSAGFQETQYF. The CDR3 DNA reads as TGTGCCAGCAGCCTCTCAGCGGGATTCCAAGAGACCCAGTACTTC. The chain is built from TRBV28 and TRBJ2-5; 7 bases are shared with TRBD2. With V trimmed by 6 bases and J by 1 base, 8 bases remained unmatched. Germline lookup yields CDR1 MDHEN and CDR2 SYDVKM. This CDR3 comprises 15 residues.

The genes are TRBV4-1 and TRBJ2-3; 7 bases are shared with TRBD2. This CDR3 region has 15 residues. V lost 0 bases and J lost 4; bases outside the gene matches: 4. CDR1 and CDR2 from the germline V gene are MGHRA and YSYEKL. The CDR3 loop reads CASSQEGGVADTQYF. The CDR3 DNA sequence: TGCGCCAGCAGCCAAGAGGGGGGGGTCGCAGATACGCAGTATTTT.

This chain connects TRBV5-4 to TRBJ2-3, with TRBD1 as a possible D gene (5 bases). Germline V CDR1 and CDR2: SGHNT, YYREEE (reference sequence). Trimming took off 6 bases at V and 0 bases at J, with 23 bases between the two ends. This CDR3 has 18 amino acids. CDR3 residues: CASKLMGMPGSSTDTQYF. The CDR3 DNA is TGTGCCAGCAAACTAATGGGGATGCCAGGGTCTAGCACAGATACGCAGTATTTT.

This chain connects TRBV5-1 to TRBJ2-7; tentatively, D is TRBD2 (5 bases). Germline CDR1 is SGHRS and CDR2 is YFSETQ. This CDR3 contains 15 residues. The germline V and J ends were trimmed by 2 bases and 2 bases, with 14 bases remaining between them. CDR3 loop: CASSLGWRGTYEQYF. CDR3 nucleotides: TGCGCCAGCAGCTTAGGGTGGCGAGGGACCTACGAGCAGTACTTC.

V usage is TRBV2 and J usage is TRBJ2-2, with 9 bases identical to TRBD2. CDR3 length: 15 residues. With 6 bases clipped from V and 3 bases from J, the junction kept 5 bases outside the gene matches. In germline, CDR1 is SNHLY, CDR2 FYNNEI. CDR3 sequence: CASRVAGVDTGELFF. DNA for the CDR3: TGTGCCAGCAGAGTAGCGGGAGTGGACACCGGGGAGCTGTTTTTT.

The chain links TRBV29-1 to TRBJ2-5; the match to TRBD2 covers 7 bases. The CDR3 has 12 amino acids. Germline V gives CDR1 SQVTM, CDR2 ANQGSEA. Trimming at V came to 7 bases and at J to 3 bases, leaving 5 bases not matched to a gene. CDR3 sequence reads: CSAQSGEETQYF. In DNA, the CDR3 is TGCAGCGCCCAGAGCGGGGAAGAGACCCAGTACTTC. The full variable domain, its missing parts supplied by reference TRBV29-1 and TRBJ2-5, is SAVISQKPSRDICQRGTSLTIQCQVDSQVTMMFWYRQQPGQSLTLIATANQGSEATYESGFVIDKFPISRPNLTFSTLTVSNMSPEDSSIYLCSAQSGEETQYFGPGTRLLVL.

The genes are TRBV5-1 and TRBJ2-1; 15 bases are shared with TRBD2. Germline CDR1 and CDR2: SGHRS and YFSETQ. The trim removed 2 bases at V and 8 bases at J, leaving 20 bases unmatched. The CDR3 has 21 amino acids. Written as DNA, the CDR3 is TGCGCCAGCAGCTTCGGAGCACCGGGACTAGCGGGAGGAGGCGTATCAGATGAGCAGTTCTTC. It specifies CASSFGAPGLAGGGVSDEQFF.